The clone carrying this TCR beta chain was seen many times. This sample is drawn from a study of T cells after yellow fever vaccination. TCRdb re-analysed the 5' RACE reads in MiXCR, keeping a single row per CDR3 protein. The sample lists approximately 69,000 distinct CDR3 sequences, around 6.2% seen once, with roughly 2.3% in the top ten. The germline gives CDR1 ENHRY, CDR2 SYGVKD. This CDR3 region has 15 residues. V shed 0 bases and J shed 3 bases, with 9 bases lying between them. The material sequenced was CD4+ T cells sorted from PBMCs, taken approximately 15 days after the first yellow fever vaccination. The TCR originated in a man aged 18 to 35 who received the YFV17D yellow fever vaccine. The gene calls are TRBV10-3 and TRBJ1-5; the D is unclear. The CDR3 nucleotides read TGTGCCATCAGTGAGTCGAAAACCAACAATCAGCCCCAGCATTTT. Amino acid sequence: CAISESKTNNQPQHF.